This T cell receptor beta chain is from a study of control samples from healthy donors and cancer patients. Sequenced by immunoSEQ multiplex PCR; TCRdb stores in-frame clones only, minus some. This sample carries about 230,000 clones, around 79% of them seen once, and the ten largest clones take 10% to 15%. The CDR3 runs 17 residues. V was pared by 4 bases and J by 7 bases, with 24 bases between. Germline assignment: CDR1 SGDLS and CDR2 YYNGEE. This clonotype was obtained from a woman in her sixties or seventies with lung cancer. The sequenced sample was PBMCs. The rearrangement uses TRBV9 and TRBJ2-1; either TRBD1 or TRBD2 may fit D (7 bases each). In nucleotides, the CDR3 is TGTGCCAGCAGCTCCCAGGGGGGGGCCTCCAGTTGGAATGAGCAGTTCTTC. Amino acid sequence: CASSSQGGASSWNEQFF.